This T cell receptor beta chain came from a study of a mutant IDH1 vaccine in newly diagnosed glioma. Looking at the study overall: Initiation of the vaccine course occurred 4-6 weeks after radiotherapy alone, or alongside temozolomide cycles. The earlier regimen, radiotherapy, temozolomide, or both, was most often both.

Specified time point: week 11, during vaccination. The content of each vaccine dose was 300 ug of mutant IDH1 20-mer peptide, and topical imiquimod accompanied it. Donor diagnoses consisted of new WHO grade 3 or 4 IDH1-mutant, ATRX-lost astrocytomas. General study results and limits: Induction of immune responses by the vaccine occurred in just under 95% of patients.

The method was immunoSEQ multiplex PCR; TCRdb's version includes in-frame clones alone and lacks a portion of them. The top ten clones hold around 2.4% of a sample with 30,000 to 40,000 clones, over 80% of them seen once. As to this clone: Its antigen is as yet unknown.

CDR1 SGHTA and CDR2 FQGTGA come from the germline V gene. The CDR3 is 15 amino acids. Trimming shortened V by 6 bases and J by 4 bases, and 19 bases separated the two germline ends. The J gene is TRBJ2-7, the V gene TRBV7-3, with D possibly called TRBD1 or TRBD2 (5 bases each). The sample consisted of PBMCs, taken from a glioma patient whose treatment included an IDH1 peptide vaccine. This clonotype was obtained from a man aged 35 to 55 with glioma. The DNA of the CDR3 is TGTGCCAGCAGAGGAGACTACAGGATATTGTACGAGCAGTACTTC. Translated, it gives CASRGDYRILYEQYF.